Below, 26 T cell receptor beta chains from the same sample are listed, as sequenced in a study of T-cell memory formation after mild COVID-19. Using its own MiXCR run on the 5' RACE reads, TCRdb lists one record per CDR3 protein. The sample yields about 350,000 distinct CDR3 sequences, 28% seen once. Sequenced input: PBMCs or a T cell subset sorted from them (not recorded which). The receptors come from an adult woman who had mild COVID-19 (a few samples of this study predate the infection). Cell type and time point are not known.

In its sample, this clonotype was seen a few times. The chain couples TRBV7-6 to TRBJ2-1, with 7 positions matching TRBD2. Germline trimming cut 11 bases from V and 7 bases from J; bases unmatched to any gene: 20. This CDR3 is built from 16 residues. CDR1 and CDR2 (germline): SGHVS, FNYEAQ. CDR3 sequence (DNA): TGTGCCTCCCAACGGGTGGGCGGGAGCTACGAGAATGAGCAGTTCTTC. Amino acid sequence: CASQRVGGSYENEQFF.

This clonotype was seen only a few times. The gene calls are TRBV5-1 and TRBJ2-7; TRBD2 matches at 14 bases. V gave up 3 bases and J gave up 4 bases; unmatched junction bases: 3. This CDR3 contains 15 residues. Germline lookup yields CDR1 SGHRS and CDR2 YFSETQ. CDR3 in amino acids: CASSSGLAGDYEQYF. CDR3 nucleotide sequence: TGCGCCAGCAGCTCGGGACTAGCGGGGGATTACGAGCAGTACTTC.

This clonotype was counted between two and nine times. The J gene is TRBJ2-7, the V gene TRBV5-1; 14 nucleotides agree with TRBD2. The junction had 1 base not matched to a gene; V was cut back by 2 bases and J by 3 bases. Looked up from germline, CDR1 is SGHRS and CDR2 is YFSETQ. The CDR3 runs 15 residues. The CDR3 region is CASSFGTSGGYEQYF. The CDR3 coding sequence is TGCGCCAGCAGCTTTGGGACTAGCGGGGGCTACGAGCAGTACTTC.

The chain carries TRBV29-1 and TRBJ1-1; D is perhaps TRBD1 (5 bases). The CDR3 is made up of 13 amino acids. The germline V gene encodes CDR1 SQVTM and CDR2 ANQGSEA. V lost 4 bases to trimming and J lost 0 bases, with 9 bases between them. CDR3 coding DNA: TGCAGCGTTGGTGGGGGTATGAACACTGAAGCTTTCTTT. Amino acid sequence: CSVGGGMNTEAFF.

The chain combines TRBV3-1 with TRBJ2-7, with 8 bases fitting TRBD2. In germline, CDR1 is LGHDT, CDR2 YNNKEL (reference sequence). The CDR3 runs to 16 residues. V trimming: 3 bases; J trimming: 7 bases; junction bases outside the gene matches: 14. CDR3 protein: CASSQTSGGRGWEQYF. CDR3 in DNA: TGTGCCAGCAGCCAGACGAGCGGGGGACGCGGGTGGGAGCAGTACTTC.

The V gene is TRBV2, the J gene TRBJ1-2; 10 bases fit TRBD1. Per the germline V gene, CDR1 is SNHLY and CDR2 is FYNNEI. The CDR3 covers 15 residues. J gave up 8 bases and V 7 bases, and 13 bases lay outside the gene matches. The CDR3 bases are TGTGCCAGCACCCCTGGCCAGCGGACAGGGGGGGGCTACACCTTC. Encoded protein: CASTPGQRTGGGYTF.

In this sample, this clonotype turned up a few times. The chain links TRBV7-9 to TRBJ2-3; 8 nucleotides align to TRBD2. With 5 bases clipped from V and 0 bases from J, the junction kept 7 bases outside the gene matches. Germline V gives CDR1 SEHNR, CDR2 FQNEAQ (reference sequence). The CDR3 is made up of 16 amino acids. CDR3 loop: CASSPETSVSTDTQYF. CDR3 DNA sequence: TGTGCCAGCAGCCCAGAGACTAGCGTCAGCACAGATACGCAGTATTTT.

The chain carries TRBV7-9 and TRBJ1-2; TRBD1 might be the D (5 bases). Trimming shortened V by 6 bases and J by 1 base, and 15 bases separated the two germline ends. The CDR3 contains 15 residues. Germline V gene data show CDR1 as SEHNR and CDR2 as FQNEAQ (reference sequence). The CDR3 nucleotides read TGTGCCAGCAGAATGAGGGACGTCGGTAACTATGGCTACACCTTC. The encoded protein is CASRMRDVGNYGYTF.

The rearrangement links TRBV28 to TRBJ2-7, with 8 bases fitting TRBD1. V lost 7 bases and J lost 0; bases outside the gene matches: 11. Germline loops: CDR1 MDHEN, CDR2 SYDVKM. The CDR3 sequence is 16 residues long. The CDR3 bases are TGTGCCAGCAAAAGGGCGGGGACAGGTTACTCCTACGAGCAGTACTTC. Amino acid sequence: CASKRAGTGYSYEQYF.

V and J are TRBV7-9 and TRBJ1-1, with TRBD1 matching 7 bases. CDR3 length equals 15 residues. V was pared by 5 bases and J by 0 bases, with 6 bases of the junction left unmatched. Germline V gene lookup returns CDR1 SEHNR and CDR2 FQNEAQ (reference sequence). Here the CDR3 reads CASSARDRVNTEAFF. Here the CDR3 DNA reads TGTGCCAGCAGCGCAAGGGACAGAGTGAACACTGAAGCTTTCTTT.

This rearrangement joins TRBV5-1 to TRBJ2-1; TRBD2 might be the D (6 bases). Germline assignment: CDR1 SGHRS and CDR2 YFSETQ. This CDR3 comprises 17 residues. V was clipped by 0 bases and J by 2 bases, with 15 bases between them. CDR3 bases: TGCGCCAGCAGCTTGGGTAACACGGGACTGGCCTACAATGAGCAGTTCTTC. This translates into CASSLGNTGLAYNEQFF.

This clonotype has more than one count but fewer than ten. In nucleotides, the CDR3 is TGTGCCAGCAGCCCCCGGGACAAGGGAATTATTAATGAAAAACTGTTTTTT. Amino acids: CASSPRDKGIINEKLFF. The J gene is TRBJ1-4, the V gene TRBV7-9; the D gene is possibly TRBD1 (6 bases). The CDR3 sequence is 17 residues long. The V end was cut by 5 bases, the J end by 4 bases, with 20 bases between. Germline assignment: CDR1 SEHNR and CDR2 FQNEAQ (reference sequence). The full variable domain, its missing parts supplied by reference TRBV7-9 and TRBJ1-4, is DTGVSQNPRHKITKRGQNVTFRCDPISEHNRLYWYRQTLGQGPEFLTYFQNEAQLEKSRLLSDRFSAERPKGSFSTLEIQRTEQGDSAMYLCASSPRDKGIINEKLFFGSGTQLSVL.

CDR3 sequence: CASSSERTQYF. For the CDR3, the DNA is TGTGCCAGCAGCTCGGAGCGGACGCAGTATTTT. V is TRBV11-2 and J is TRBJ2-3; possible D gene TRBD2, 5 bases. The CDR3 runs 11 residues. Trimming removed 4 bases from V and 9 bases from J, with 8 bases in between. Germline V gene sequence: CDR1 SGHAT, CDR2 FQNNGV. Based on the CDR3 plus reference TRBV11-2 and TRBJ2-3, the full variable domain is EAGVAQSPRYKIIEKRQSVAFWCNPISGHATLYWYQQILGQGPKLLIQFQNNGVVDDSQLPKDRFSAERLKGVDSTLKIQPAKLEDSAVYLCASSSERTQYFGPGTRLTVL.

This clonotype was counted only a few times. V gene TRBV6-6 combines with J gene TRBJ2-3, with D uncertain. Germline loops: CDR1 MNHNY, CDR2 SVGAGI (reference sequence). Trimming pared 5 bases from V and 4 bases from J, leaving 7 bases between. The CDR3 is made up of 12 amino acids. The CDR3 spells CASSQRSDTQYF. The CDR3 DNA sequence: TGTGCCAGCAGTCAAAGGTCAGATACGCAGTATTTT.

The chain recombines TRBV15 with TRBJ2-3; 10 bases fit TRBD1. The germline gives CDR1 LNHNV, CDR2 YYDKDF (reference sequence). Germline trimming cut 3 bases from V and 5 bases from J; bases unmatched to any gene: 2. CDR3 length: 14 residues. This CDR3 is CATSSGQGGDTQYF. The DNA of the CDR3 is TGTGCCACCAGCAGCGGACAGGGGGGAGATACGCAGTATTTT. Full variable domain (remainder filled in from reference TRBV15 and TRBJ2-3): DAMVIQNPRYQVTQFGKPVTLSCSQTLNHNVMYWYQQKSSQAPKLLFHYYDKDFNNEADTPDNFQSRRPNTSFCFLDIRSPGLGDTAMYLCATSSGQGGDTQYFGPGTRLTVL.

The chain is built from TRBV7-9 and TRBJ1-1; tentatively, D is TRBD1 (5 bases). Germline V gene data show CDR1 as SEHNR and CDR2 as FQNEAQ (reference sequence). Trimming removed 0 bases from V and 6 bases from J, with 8 bases in between. CDR3 length: 13 amino acids. CDR3 DNA sequence: TGTGCCAGCAGCTTAGCGGGACGGCCTGAAGCTTTCTTT. Translation gives CASSLAGRPEAFF. Together with reference TRBV7-9 and TRBJ1-1, the CDR3 gives the full variable domain: DTGVSQNPRHKITKRGQNVTFRCDPISEHNRLYWYRQTLGQGPEFLTYFQNEAQLEKSRLLSDRFSAERPKGSFSTLEIQRTEQGDSAMYLCASSLAGRPEAFFGQGTRLTVV.

This chain connects TRBV13 to TRBJ2-1; 10 bases match TRBD1. The V segment lost 5 bases and the J segment 5 bases; nucleotides outside the gene matches: 6. The CDR3 totals 15 residues. Germline assignment: CDR1 PRHDT and CDR2 FYEKMQ (reference sequence). In DNA, the CDR3 is TGTGCCAGCAGCATCCGACAGGGGGCAAACAATGAGCAGTTCTTC. As protein: CASSIRQGANNEQFF.

This clonotype occurred a few times. The CDR3 DNA follows: TGTGCCAGCAGTGGGAACGGTCGGAGCTGGGGAAATCAGCCCCAGCATTTT. Translated: CASSGNGRSWGNQPQHF. The V and J genes are TRBV6-2 or TRBV6-3 and TRBJ1-5, with D uncertain. V was clipped by 5 bases and J by 4 bases, with 21 bases between them. This CDR3 region has 17 residues. Germline V lookup: CDR1 MNHEY, CDR2 SVGEGT.

Concerning this clonotype: The missing conserved phenylalanine or tryptophan at the end of this CDR3 makes a read error likely. It is unclear where the CDR3 begins or ends on the DNA, so no DNA is shown, and the CDR3 is as TCRdb lists it. The rearrangement links TRBV10-3 to TRBJ2-7; TRBD1, the D gene given by the table, was not confirmed from the DNA. The CDR3 is 12 amino acids long, termini counted. The germline CDR1 and CDR2 sequences are ENHRY and SYGVKD. The CDR3 sequence is CAISESWTGCRI.

V gene TRBV7-3 combines with J gene TRBJ1-1; D remains unclear. The CDR3 contains 13 residues. V lost 1 base and J 3 bases, leaving 6 bases between the germline ends. Per the germline V gene, CDR1 is SGHTA and CDR2 is FQGTGA. The CDR3 DNA reads TGTGCCAGCAGCTTAAACGGGGACACTGAAGCTTTCTTT. It is translated as CASSLNGDTEAFF.

This clonotype has a count of ten or more. The rearrangement joins TRBV12-3 or TRBV12-4 to TRBJ2-2, with TRBD1 matching over 9 bases. Losses at the gene ends were 6 bases for V and 3 bases for J; bases not matched to a gene: 2. CDR3 length: 14 amino acids. The CDR3 nucleotides are TGTGCCAGCAGAGGGACAGGGTACACCGGGGAGCTGTTTTTT. Protein product: CASRGTGYTGELFF.

This clonotype was picked up a small number of times. This chain connects TRBV23-1 to TRBJ2-1; 11 bases agree with TRBD2. TRBV23-1 is labeled an ORF, and its function is uncertain. The CDR3 runs to 18 residues. Trimming removed 6 bases from V and 6 bases from J; junction bases left unmatched: 16. The CDR3 coding sequence is TGCGCCAGCAGGCCCCCCCTAGCGGGGGGTCCCCCCTTCAATGAGCAGTTCTTC. Its protein is CASRPPLAGGPPFNEQFF.

This clonotype has just a few counts. J is TRBJ2-2 and V is TRBV24-1; TRBD1 matches 7 bases. Germline trimming cut 3 bases from V and 1 base from J; bases unmatched to any gene: 4. The length of the CDR3 is 16 residues. From germline, CDR1 is KGHDR and CDR2 SFDVKD. The CDR3 bases are TGTGCCACCAGTGATACTCGACAGGGGAACACCGGGGAGCTGTTTTTT. Protein: CATSDTRQGNTGELFF.

The table lists this clonotype with a few counts. The CDR3 DNA reads TGTGCCAGCGGACTAGCGGCTAGCACAGATACGCAGTATTTT. This sequence encodes CASGLAASTDTQYF. The chain couples TRBV12-3 or TRBV12-4 to TRBJ2-3, with 10 bases lining up with TRBD2. The CDR3 has 14 amino acids. V was clipped by 8 bases and J by 0 bases; unmatched bases: 2.

This chain uses TRBV27 with TRBJ2-1, with 8 bases aligning to TRBD2. With V trimmed by 9 bases and J by 8 bases, 18 bases remained unmatched. There are 16 residues in the CDR3. Germline V CDR1 and CDR2: MNHEY, SMNVEV (reference sequence). The CDR3 DNA follows: TGTGCCAGTCGACCAGGGGTAGCGGGATCCTCTCATGAGCAGTTCTTC. Amino acid sequence: CASRPGVAGSSHEQFF.

V gene TRBV5-6 combines with J gene TRBJ2-7, with 10 positions matching TRBD1. The CDR3 is 12 amino acids. The V gene's germline CDR1 is SGHDT and CDR2 YYEEEE. V gave up 8 bases and J gave up 2 bases; unmatched junction bases: 1. The DNA of the CDR3 is TGTGCCAGTGGGACAGGGGCCTACGAGCAGTACTTC. This encodes CASGTGAYEQYF. Filled out from reference TRBV5-6 and TRBJ2-7, the complete variable domain reads DAGVTQSPTHLIKTRGQQVTLRCSPKSGHDTVSWYQQALGQGPQFIFQYYEEEERQRGNFPDRFSGHQFPNYSSELNVNALLLGDSALYLCASGTGAYEQYFGPGTRLTVT.